The entry that follows covers one T cell receptor beta chain sequence. Its matching antigen is unknown. This specimen belongs to a study of cytomegalovirus exposure and HLA in healthy donors. Study-level background: Earlier results showed roughly 120 million unique TCR beta sequences derived from roughly 200 million T cells. Whole-study results and caveats: In vitro confirmation showed three CMV-associated chains to be CMV antigen specific. The study flagged approximately 180 TCR beta chains as cytomegalovirus-associated.

V was pared by 2 bases and J by 3 bases, with 14 bases of the junction left unmatched. The CDR3 totals 18 residues. Germline V lookup: CDR1 LGHNA, CDR2 YSLEER. Both 60 Vbeta primers and 13 Jbeta primers went into the PCR. TCRdb keeps only in-frame clones here, not all; method: immunoSEQ multiplex PCR. Here the sample spans 140,000 or so clones, about 80% being singletons. The J gene is TRBJ2-7, the V gene TRBV4-3; TRBD2 matches at 9 bases. The TCR originated in a man aged 35 to 55 in good health and CMV-seronegative. Material for sequencing was PBMCs. CDR3 sequence reads: CASSQQGFASGDFYEQYF. CDR3 coding DNA: TGCGCCAGCAGCCAACAGGGCTTTGCTAGCGGGGACTTCTACGAGCAGTACTTC.